The 7 T cell receptor beta chains listed next were all sequenced from one sample in a study of blood T cell repertoires in COVID-19. Produced via immunoSEQ multiplex PCR; TCRdb's table is partial and in-frame only. The sample records approximately 100,000 clones, 85% being singletons. Sequenced: peripheral blood. The receptor set was obtained from a man older than 75 with acute or convalescent COVID-19.

This rearrangement joins TRBV7-9 to TRBJ1-2; 10 bases map to TRBD1. V lost 2 bases, J lost 3 bases, and 12 bases stayed unmatched. CDR1 is SEHNR and CDR2 is FQNEAQ in the germline V gene (reference sequence). The CDR3 has 18 amino acids. CDR3 loop: CASSLTTGGASGDYGYTF. CDR3 in DNA: TGTGCCAGCAGCTTAACGACAGGGGGCGCGAGCGGGGACTATGGCTACACCTTC.

This chain links TRBV11-2 with TRBJ2-7, with 7 nucleotides matching TRBD2. CDR3 size: 14 residues. Germline V gives CDR1 SGHAT, CDR2 FQNNGV. V was pared by 1 base and J by 0 bases, with 0 bases of the junction left unmatched. CDR3 loop: CASSLAGGSYEQYF. Written as DNA, the CDR3 is TGTGCCAGCAGCTTAGCGGGAGGCTCCTACGAGCAGTACTTC.

This chain links TRBV5-1 with TRBJ2-1; possibly TRBD2 for D (5 bases). CDR3 size: 15 residues. The ends were cut back, 4 bases at V and 5 bases at J, with 16 bases in the middle. Germline V gene sequence: CDR1 SGHRS, CDR2 YFSETQ. DNA for the CDR3: TGCGCCAGCAGCCCCGGGATCCAGGCGGACAATGAGCAGTTCTTC. This encodes CASSPGIQADNEQFF.

This chain joins TRBV5-4 and TRBJ1-1; D is undetermined. CDR1 SGHNT and CDR2 YYREEE come from the germline V gene (reference sequence). The length of the CDR3 is 13 residues. V was shortened by 0 bases and J by 4 bases, with 7 bases between the two germline ends. CDR3 protein: CASSLGGGTEAFF. The CDR3 coding sequence is TGTGCCAGCAGCTTGGGGGGAGGCACTGAAGCTTTCTTT.

The chain employs TRBV5-1 and TRBJ1-1; 9 bases map to TRBD1. The length of the CDR3 is 19 residues. J gave up 0 bases and V 0 bases, and 12 bases lay outside the gene matches. CDR1 and CDR2 from the germline V gene are SGHRS and YFSETQ. The CDR3 sequence: CASSLAVRDRDILNTEAFF. The DNA of the CDR3 is TGCGCCAGCAGCTTGGCGGTCCGGGACAGGGATATCTTGAACACTGAAGCTTTCTTT.

The chain has TRBV9 and TRBJ2-2; possibly TRBD1 for D (6 bases). The V end was cut by 4 bases, the J end by 1 base, with 11 bases between. Germline loops: CDR1 SGDLS, CDR2 YYNGEE. The CDR3 length is 15 residues. The CDR3: CASSPTTGNTGELFF. The CDR3 DNA sequence: TGTGCCAGCAGCCCCACGACAGGGAACACCGGGGAGCTGTTTTTT. Full variable domain (rest looked up from reference TRBV9 and TRBJ2-2): DSGVTQTPKHLITATGQRVTLRCSPRSGDLSVYWYQQSLDQGLQFLIQYYNGEERAKGNILERFSAQQFPDLHSELNLSSLELGDSALYFCASSPTTGNTGELFFGEGSRLTVL.

This clone appeared a single time. The CDR3 reads CASSPQGAGSTDTQYF. The DNA of the CDR3 is TGTGCCAGCAGCCCACAGGGGGCGGGAAGCACAGATACGCAGTATTTT. The chain couples TRBV9 to TRBJ2-3, with 9 bases lining up with TRBD1. Germline V gene lookup returns CDR1 SGDLS and CDR2 YYNGEE. This CDR3 comprises 16 residues. The V gene end was trimmed by 4 bases and the J gene end by 0 bases; junction bases not matched to a gene: 6.